Following are 9 T cell receptor beta chains from one sample sequenced in a study of blood T cell repertoires in COVID-19. Assay: immunoSEQ multiplex PCR; the TCRdb copy retains only in-frame clones and omits some. Counted here are some 340,000 clones, 85% to 95% occurring once; the ten biggest clones make up roughly 3.9%. Specimen: PBMCs or T cells enriched from blood (not recorded which). These receptors originate from a woman aged 25 to 45 who had been exposed to COVID-19.

The V gene is TRBV11-3, the J gene TRBJ2-1, with D possibly being TRBD1 (6 bases). Trimming shortened V by 2 bases and J by 3 bases, and 8 bases separated the two germline ends. There are 14 residues in the CDR3. The germline V gene has CDR1 SGHNT and CDR2 YENEEA. CDR3 loop: CASSLSGHYNEQFF. The DNA for the CDR3 is TGTGCCAGCAGCTTATCGGGACACTACAATGAGCAGTTCTTC. The full variable domain, in which reference TRBV11-3 and TRBJ2-1 provide the parts outside the CDR3, is EAGVVQSPRYKIIEKKQPVAFWCNPISGHNTLYWYLQNLGQGPELLIRYENEEAVDDSQLPKDRFSAERLKGVDSTLKIQPAELGDSAVYLCASSLSGHYNEQFFGPGTRLTVL.

The J gene is TRBJ1-1, the V gene TRBV29-1; 9 nucleotides line up with TRBD1. CDR1 SQVTM and CDR2 ANQGSEA come from the germline V gene. V trimming: 7 bases; J trimming: 8 bases; junction bases outside the gene matches: 8. The CDR3 is 12 amino acids. The CDR3 sequence: CSGGRQGDEAFF. The DNA of the CDR3 is TGCAGCGGTGGACGACAGGGGGACGAAGCTTTCTTT.

The chain has TRBV5-6 and TRBJ2-7, with D tentatively TRBD2 (5 bases). The ends were cut back, 0 bases at V and 11 bases at J, with 9 bases in the middle. The CDR3 totals 11 residues. Germline V gives CDR1 SGHDT, CDR2 YYEEEE. CDR3 nucleotide sequence: TGTGCCAGCAGCTTGGGTACAGCGGAGTACTTC. Translation: CASSLGTAEYF.

The chain carries TRBV19 and TRBJ1-5; D unresolved. CDR1 is LNHDA, CDR2 SQIVND, per germline (reference sequence). The CDR3 spans 15 residues. Trimming pared 5 bases from V and 0 bases from J, leaving 11 bases between. The CDR3 reads CASSPEPYSNQPQHF. In DNA form, the CDR3 reads TGTGCCAGTAGTCCAGAACCATATAGCAATCAGCCCCAGCATTTT.

The chain employs TRBV7-6 and TRBJ2-1, with a possible D match to TRBD2 (5 bases). The CDR3 has 16 amino acids. V shed 5 bases and J shed 0 bases, with 14 bases lying between them. Germline assignment: CDR1 SGHVS and CDR2 FNYEAQ. This chain's CDR3 is CASSPPGLSSYNEQFF. The DNA of the CDR3 is TGTGCCAGCAGCCCTCCGGGGTTAAGCTCCTACAATGAGCAGTTCTTC. The variable domain in full, completed from reference TRBV7-6 and TRBJ2-1, reads GAGVSQSPRYKVTKRGQDVALRCDPISGHVSLYWYRQALGQGPEFLTYFNYEAQQDKSGLPNDRFSAERPEGSISTLTIQRTEQRDSAMYRCASSPPGLSSYNEQFFGPGTRLTVL.

This clone was seen once. V and J are TRBV28 and TRBJ1-4, with TRBD1 identical over 7 bases. Germline V gene data show CDR1 as MDHEN and CDR2 as SYDVKM. The length of the CDR3 is 15 residues. V shed 5 bases, J shed 2 bases, and the junction held 5 bases outside the gene matches. The CDR3 spells CASSEPGQTNEKLFF. CDR3 sequence (DNA): TGTGCCAGCAGTGAGCCGGGACAGACTAATGAAAAACTGTTTTTT.

This chain links TRBV27 with TRBJ2-5; a weak D match, TRBD2 (8 bases). This CDR3 region has 15 residues. V was shortened by 7 bases and J by 5 bases, with 20 bases between the two germline ends. CDR1 and CDR2 from the germline V gene are MNHEY and SMNVEV (reference sequence). CDR3 in DNA: TGTGCCAGCATGGGACAGCGGGGGTTTACGGAGACCCAGTACTTC. As protein: CASMGQRGFTETQYF.

The chain combines TRBV12-3 or TRBV12-4 with TRBJ1-2, with D uncertain. The CDR3 loop spans 13 amino acids. The ends were cut back, 5 bases at V and 3 bases at J, with 10 bases in the middle. In DNA form, the CDR3 reads TGTGCCAGCAGTACCGGGTCCTACTATGGCTACACCTTC. Amino acid sequence: CASSTGSYYGYTF.

This chain connects TRBV19 to TRBJ2-1; weak D call: TRBD2 (6 bases). The germline gives CDR1 LNHDA, CDR2 SQIVND (reference sequence). V gave up 5 bases and J gave up 7 bases, with 21 bases separating them. This CDR3 region has 16 residues. The CDR3 spells CASSRSGEYKGNEQFF. The CDR3 bases are TGTGCCAGTAGTCGTAGCGGCGAATACAAAGGAAATGAGCAGTTCTTC.